Listed here are 20 T cell receptor beta chains from one sample, sequenced in a study of CD8 T cells in Susac syndrome. With random hexamers, about 0.5 to 1 ug RNA was reverse transcribed. TCRdb redid the calling of the immunoSEQ multiplex PCR reads with MiXCR, one entry per CDR3 protein. The sample shows 110,000 to 150,000 distinct CDR3 sequences, more than 90% of them seen only once. Sequencing input: CD4+ T cells from PBMCs. The receptors were gathered from a human donor with Susac syndrome.

This chain connects TRBV4-1 to TRBJ2-5, with D unresolved. The CDR3 runs 14 residues. With 1 base removed from V and 1 base from J, the gap between germline ends came to 7 bases. Germline assignment: CDR1 MGHRA and CDR2 YSYEKL. This CDR3 is CASSQAVPQETQYF. Here the CDR3 DNA reads TGCGCCAGCAGCCAAGCTGTGCCCCAAGAGACCCAGTACTTC.

This chain links TRBV6-2 or TRBV6-3 with TRBJ2-6, with 7 positions matching TRBD1. The V segment lost 7 bases and the J segment 2 bases; nucleotides outside the gene matches: 5. CDR3 size: 15 residues. Looked up from germline, CDR1 is MNHEY and CDR2 is SVGEGT. CDR3 sequence: CASNPTGAGANVLTF. Written as DNA, the CDR3 is TGTGCCAGCAACCCAACAGGGGCTGGGGCCAACGTCCTGACTTTC.

The chain recombines TRBV6-5 with TRBJ1-2; 8 bases align to TRBD1. The CDR3 is 13 amino acids. J lost 8 bases, V lost 2 bases, and 4 bases had no gene match. CDR1 is MNHEY, CDR2 SVGAGI, per germline. This chain's CDR3 is CASSYRTGTGYTF. CDR3 nucleotides: TGTGCCAGCAGTTACCGGACAGGGACAGGCTACACCTTC.

The genes are TRBV24-1 and TRBJ2-1; D gene unclear. Germline CDR1 is KGHDR and CDR2 is SFDVKD. V lost 3 bases and J lost 10, with 6 bases in between. This CDR3 has 11 amino acids. The chain's CDR3 is CATSDVGEQFF. CDR3 sequence (DNA): TGTGCCACCAGTGATGTGGGGGAGCAGTTCTTC.

The chain recombines TRBV15 with TRBJ2-5; D is unclear. The CDR3 totals 13 residues. Germline lookup yields CDR1 LNHNV and CDR2 YYDKDF (reference sequence). V lost 5 bases and J 5 bases, leaving 12 bases between the germline ends. CDR3 bases: TGTGCCACCAGCGAATTACTATCGGAGACCCAGTACTTC. As protein: CATSELLSETQYF.

This clonotype was detected only once. The chain links TRBV29-1 to TRBJ2-3; no firm D call. The CDR3 is made up of 12 amino acids. Germline CDR1 and CDR2: SQVTM and ANQGSEA. V was clipped by 3 bases and J by 1 base, with 5 bases between them. The CDR3 loop reads CSVDTGTDTQYF. The DNA of the CDR3 is TGCAGCGTTGATACAGGCACAGATACGCAGTATTTT.

This chain links TRBV5-1 with TRBJ1-2; D gene ambiguous. The V end was cut by 6 bases, the J end by 7 bases, with 19 bases between. Germline CDR1 reads SGHRS; CDR2 reads YFSETQ. The length of the CDR3 is 14 residues. Here the CDR3 reads CASTHPGLPSGYTF. The CDR3 DNA is TGCGCCAGCACTCACCCTGGACTCCCTAGTGGCTACACCTTC.

The chain uses TRBV29-1 and TRBJ2-7; TRBD2 matches at 13 bases. The germline V gene encodes CDR1 SQVTM and CDR2 ANQGSEA. After removal of 7 bases from V and 7 bases from J, the junction contained 7 bases not matched to a gene. This CDR3 is 13 amino acids long. The CDR3 region is CSAGLAGDKEQYF. The CDR3 DNA reads TGCAGCGCTGGACTAGCGGGAGATAAAGAGCAGTACTTC.

The gene calls are TRBV19 and TRBJ2-1, with 9 bases matching TRBD1. CDR1 LNHDA and CDR2 SQIVND come from the germline V gene (reference sequence). V was pared by 3 bases and J by 13 bases, with 13 bases of the junction left unmatched. CDR3 size: 15 residues. For the CDR3, the DNA is TGTGCCAGTAGTATTTTTAACAGGGGGCTTGGGGTTCAGTTCTTC. This sequence encodes CASSIFNRGLGVQFF.

The chain joins TRBV2 to TRBJ2-1; maybe TRBD2 (5 bases). V gave up 6 bases and J gave up 6 bases, with 9 bases separating them. This CDR3 is 12 amino acids long. The germline CDR1 and CDR2 sequences are SNHLY and FYNNEI. Here the CDR3 DNA reads TGTGCCAGCAGAGCGGAGTTCAATGAGCAGTTCTTC. Protein product: CASRAEFNEQFF.

The V and J genes are TRBV5-6 and TRBJ2-7; D gene ambiguous. Germline CDR1 SGHDT, CDR2 YYEEEE. Trimming removed 4 bases from V and 5 bases from J, with 7 bases in between. This CDR3 is 11 amino acids long. CDR3 residues: CASSVENEQYF. The CDR3 nucleotides are TGTGCCAGCAGCGTCGAAAACGAGCAGTACTTC.

The chain links TRBV6-2 or TRBV6-3 to TRBJ2-7; D call uncertain. In germline, CDR1 is MNHEY, CDR2 SVGEGT. The CDR3 runs to 15 residues. V lost 0 bases to trimming and J lost 6 bases, with 15 bases between them. DNA of the CDR3: TGTGCCAGCAGTTACTCACCGGATACTCCCGGCGAGCAGTACTTC. The encoded protein is CASSYSPDTPGEQYF.

The chain carries TRBV20-1 and TRBJ1-1; tentative D call: TRBD1 (6 bases). V shed 7 bases and J shed 0 bases, with 12 bases lying between them. The V gene's germline CDR1 is DFQATT and CDR2 SNEGSKA (reference sequence). This CDR3 region has 13 residues. The CDR3 loop reads CSVSGQLNTEAFF. In DNA, the CDR3 is TGCAGTGTTTCGGGACAACTGAACACTGAAGCTTTCTTT.

The genes are TRBV7-2 and TRBJ1-1, with D unclear. Germline V CDR1 and CDR2: SGHTA, FQGNSA. The CDR3 loop spans 15 amino acids. Trimming shortened V by 1 base and J by 4 bases, and 13 bases separated the two germline ends. The CDR3 DNA reads as TGTGCCAGCAGCTTAGGAGTGGGTGTGGGCACTGAAGCTTTCTTT. It is translated as CASSLGVGVGTEAFF.

The V call is TRBV20-1, the J call TRBJ1-1; D uncertain. The germline V gene encodes CDR1 DFQATT and CDR2 SNEGSKA (reference sequence). Trimming removed 0 bases at V and 1 base at J, with 12 bases between. This CDR3 has 15 amino acids. Here the CDR3 reads CSARDLGRTNTEAFF. For the CDR3, the DNA is TGCAGTGCTAGAGATTTGGGCAGAACGAACACTGAAGCTTTCTTT.

The chain is built from TRBV25-1 and TRBJ2-3; 10 bases match TRBD2. The CDR3 sequence is 14 residues long. V shed 9 bases, J shed 1 base, and the junction held 4 bases outside the gene matches. The V gene's germline CDR1 is MGHDK and CDR2 SYGVNS. CDR3 in DNA: TGTGCCAGTGCCGGGACTAGCGGCACAGATACGCAGTATTTT. Its translation is CASAGTSGTDTQYF.

J is TRBJ1-1 and V is TRBV3-1, with 7 bases lining up with TRBD1. The CDR3 sequence is 14 residues long. The V segment lost 7 bases and the J segment 0 bases; nucleotides outside the gene matches: 5. The germline gives CDR1 LGHDT, CDR2 YNNKEL (reference sequence). In DNA, the CDR3 is TGTGCCAGCACCCGGGACAGCATGAACACTGAAGCTTTCTTT. This codes for CASTRDSMNTEAFF.

This clonotype was counted a single time. The V gene is TRBV20-1, the J gene TRBJ2-7; D gene uncertain. The CDR3 is 11 amino acids. Germline CDR1 reads DFQATT; CDR2 reads SNEGSKA (reference sequence). V was trimmed by 3 bases and J by 5 bases, leaving 8 bases between them. This chain's CDR3 is CSASFRNEQYF. As DNA, the CDR3 is TGCAGTGCTAGTTTCCGCAACGAGCAGTACTTC.

The rearrangement joins TRBV27 to TRBJ2-7, with D possibly being TRBD2 (6 bases). Trimming cost V 5 bases and J 6 bases, with 20 bases left between them. The CDR3 loop spans 15 amino acids. Germline V gene lookup returns CDR1 MNHEY and CDR2 SMNVEV (reference sequence). The CDR3 nucleotides are TGTGCCAGCAGTCCTGCCCGACTAGAGAGGAGCGAGCAGTACTTC. The encoded protein is CASSPARLERSEQYF.

The rearrangement links TRBV7-3 to TRBJ1-2; TRBD1 aligns across 8 bases. Per germline, CDR1 SGHTA and CDR2 FQGTGA. CDR3 length: 14 amino acids. V trimming: 6 bases; J trimming: 5 bases; junction bases outside the gene matches: 8. DNA for the CDR3: TGTGCCAGCAGTTTGACAGGGGCGGGGTATGGCTACACCTTC. Its translation: CASSLTGAGYGYTF.